This TCR beta chain was captured by sequencing in a study of T cells in Graves' hyperthyroidism and ophthalmopathy (dated by TCRdb to the late 2010s). About the investigation overall: Peripheral blood samples were taken at initial diagnosis, before any treatment was given. To identify distinguishing TCR V-J signatures, a discovery cohort of around 100 patients was used, comprising 40 to 45 with Graves' ophthalmopathy and about 59 with stable Graves' hyperthyroidism. Prospective prediction of ophthalmopathy was tested in an independent validation cohort consisting of about 20 hyperthyroidism patients and approximately 16 patients who later progressed to ophthalmopathy. The 95 to 100 discovery patients were randomly split 7:3 into training and test sets. In about six Graves' hyperthyroidism patients, the study also compared T-cell repertoires from thyroid tissue with T-cell repertoires from blood. Following sampling, methimazole starting at 30 mg daily was given to hyperthyroidism patients, and high-dose intravenous methylprednisolone was given to ophthalmopathy patients. The paper describes TCR Vbeta CDR3 sequencing of around 130 peripheral blood samples, made up of some 40 ophthalmopathy patients, over 70 hyperthyroidism patients and 17 progressor patients. What the study reported, not specific to this receptor: Sample size was not statistically predetermined, and blinding of investigators to group allocation was not performed. During validation, the model predicted progression to ophthalmopathy a median of approximately six months ahead of onset, with almost 71% sensitivity and 72% to 85% specificity. Blood samples also contained most of the expanded thyroid clonotypes (frequency above 0.001), which suggests that blood repertoires may reflect thyroid immune responses. A model built on a 13 V-J signature distinguished ophthalmopathy from stable hyperthyroidism, reaching 85% to 90% sensitivity and about 81% specificity in cross-validation and 80%/75% in testing.

Ophthalmopathy patients had moderately to severely active disease, with a Clinical Activity Score of 3 or more, a NOSPECS grade of 4 or more, and a disease duration of less than 3 months. Any patient with an uncontrolled infection, another autoimmune disease, pregnancy or lactation was excluded. Diagnoses were established on the basis of clinical symptoms, serum thyroxine and TRAb, thyroid ultrasound, and orbital computed tomography. PBMCs were isolated from about 9.1 ml of fresh peripheral blood by Ficoll-Paque density gradient centrifugation. Trizol reagent was used to extract total RNA, and RNA quality was then checked on an Agilent 2100 Bioanalyzer. V is pared back by 0 bases and J by 7 bases, with 12 bases lying between the germline termini. For CDR1 and CDR2, the germline V gene (reference sequence) lists LGHDT and YNNKEL. From its cysteine to its phenylalanine, the CDR3 spans 14 amino acids. Only the CDR3 part of the read is kept: 42 bases, read in frame from the first base.

This clonotype was recorded at least ten times. Its specific antigen is unknown. It has no much larger one-base neighbor in the sample; base qualities were not kept. Amplification of TCR beta CDR3 regions was carried out from RNA transcripts. The TCR CDR3 was subjected to a first round of RT-PCR using the HTBI primer set and the Qiagen OneStep RT-PCR kit. Libraries were constructed in a second round of multiplex PCR, after which size selection and purification were carried out. Sequencing of the libraries was done on an Illumina HiSeq2000 using paired-end 100 bp reads. Under the source paper's analysis protocol: SOAPnuke was used to process the raw data, throwing out any read that contained adapters or uncalled bases, had a mean Phred below 15, or lacked an exact constant-primer or identifier match. High-quality paired reads were merged using COPE v1.2.5, and each unique nucleotide sequence was defined as a clonotype. Clonotypes were aligned to IMGT TRBV, TRBD and TRBJ reference segments using MiTCR v1.1. Only V-J combinations with frequency above 0.0001, covering 99% to 99.2% of repertoires, were analysed. A TCS score was defined as the ratio between F50 (clonal expansion) and ExV (chaos), using BLOSUM62-based TCRdist between CDR3 peptides within each V-J. Welch's t-statistics and random forest reduced just over 500 V-J features to roughly 13, which were used in a naive Bayes classifier (R e1071). Using fastp at Q25 and MiXCR, TCRdb reprocessed the public reads and kept productive beta chains. CDR3 protein sequences are deduplicated, and each keeps its most common genes and DNA. Clone size and V and J calls follow TCRdb, not the original study. The sample table records approximately 400,000 distinct CDR3 sequences; more than 12% of these occur just once. Jointly, the top ten make up 25% to 30% of the sample.

This chain is built from TRBV3-1 and TRBJ1-2; the D region possibly corresponds to TRBD1 (5 bases align). This sequence was found in a man aged 50 to 59 with Graves' ophthalmopathy. The sample comprised blood. The CDR3 region has the sequence CASSQDRTRGGYTF. The DNA is TGTGCCAGCAGCCAAGATAGGACAAGGGGTGGCTACACCTTC.